The 3 T cell receptor beta chains below were found in one sample sequenced in a study of T cell responses to AZD1222 COVID-19 vaccine. Profiling relied on immunoSEQ multiplex PCR, and the TCRdb table lists in-frame clones only, not all of them. Among some 130,000 clones, about 89% were seen once, and the ten largest hold 6.3%. The sample consisted of peripheral blood, taken on day 0 of AZD1222 vaccination. The receptors originated from an adult in good health.

The chain combines TRBV7-9 with TRBJ2-1; 7 bases map to TRBD2. With V trimmed by 0 bases and J by 8 bases, 13 bases remained unmatched. Germline V gene lookup returns CDR1 SEHNR and CDR2 FQNEAQ (reference sequence). This CDR3 region has 17 residues. CDR3 in amino acids: CASSLAFGLGSNDEQFF. CDR3 in DNA: TGTGCCAGCAGCTTAGCTTTCGGACTAGGCTCAAACGATGAGCAGTTCTTC.

The gene calls are TRBV7-8 and TRBJ1-2, with D tentatively TRBD1 (5 bases). This CDR3 has 12 residues. Germline lookup yields CDR1 SGHVS and CDR2 FQNEAQ. V gave up 5 bases and J gave up 7 bases, with 11 bases separating them. CDR3 sequence reads: CASSLGDLGYTF. In DNA form, the CDR3 reads TGTGCCAGCAGCCTAGGGGACCTTGGCTACACCTTC.

The V call is TRBV4-3, the J call TRBJ1-4; D unresolved. From germline, CDR1 is LGHNA and CDR2 YSLEER. The CDR3 has 15 residues. V gave up 0 bases and J gave up 3 bases, with 8 bases separating them. The CDR3 loop reads CASSQDRVSNEKLFF. DNA of the CDR3: TGCGCCAGCAGCCAAGACCGGGTCTCTAATGAAAAACTGTTTTTT.